This TCR beta chain was retrieved from a study of T cells in Graves' hyperthyroidism and ophthalmopathy. Regarding the study as a whole: For ophthalmopathy, model prediction preceded onset by a median roughly 6.3 months. Within blood appeared most thyroid clonotypes that had expanded above 0.001. Separating ophthalmopathy from stable hyperthyroidism was achieved by a 13 V-J model.

Amplification of TCR beta CDR3 regions used RNA as the template. A first-round RT-PCR of the TCR CDR3 used the HTBI primer set. TCRdb independently ran MiXCR on the multiplex PCR reads; one entry per CDR3 protein. This table has about 510,000 distinct CDR3 sequences, approximately 48% appearing once. This clonotype is a singleton in its sample. Its antigen is not identified. Patients showing uncontrolled infection, other autoimmune disease, pregnancy or lactation were ineligible. The CDR3 totals 18 residues. The V end was cut by 4 bases, the J end by 4 bases, with 26 bases between. Germline CDR1 SGDLS, CDR2 YYNGEE.

The V and J genes are TRBV9 and TRBJ2-5; possibly TRBD1 for D (6 bases). The receptor comes from an adult woman with Graves' disease, either hyperthyroidism or ophthalmopathy (not recorded which). Sequencing was done on a sample of peripheral blood or thyroid tissue (not recorded which). The CDR3 region is CASSFPNGPKQGVETQYF. The CDR3 bases are TGTGCCAGCAGCTTCCCAAACGGACCCAAACAGGGCGTAGAGACCCAGTACTTC. The variable domain in full, with the rest retrieved from reference TRBV9 and TRBJ2-5, is DSGVTQTPKHLITATGQRVTLRCSPRSGDLSVYWYQQSLDQGLQFLIQYYNGEERAKGNILERFSAQQFPDLHSELNLSSLELGDSALYFCASSFPNGPKQGVETQYFGPGTRLLVL.